This entry lists 13 T cell receptor beta chains sequenced from one sample in a study of a mutant IDH1 vaccine in newly diagnosed glioma. Time point specified: week 35, safety follow-up. Alongside topical imiquimod, each dose of vaccine comprised 300 ug of mutant IDH1 20-mer peptide. The data were produced by immunoSEQ multiplex PCR, yet TCRdb's version contains in-frame clones alone and is incomplete. The sample records 60,000 to 65,000 clones, approximately 81% being singletons. Antigens for these TCRs are unknown. The sample in question was PBMCs, obtained from a glioma patient whose treatment included an IDH1 peptide vaccine. The source of these receptors is a man under 40 with glioma.

This CDR3 is CASSPVGSFENYEQYF. The CDR3, as DNA: TGTGCCAGCAGCCCGGTGGGCTCCTTTGAAAACTACGAGCAGTACTTC. The chain links TRBV5-6 to TRBJ2-5; D gene uncertain. TRBJ2-7 explains the end of the DNA better; the J call may be wrong. This CDR3 comprises 16 residues. Germline values: CDR1 SGHDT, CDR2 YYEEEE.

This chain joins TRBV27 and TRBJ1-4, with D tentatively TRBD1 (6 bases). The V end lost 5 bases, the J end lost 0 bases, and 16 bases lay between the germline ends. This CDR3 is 17 amino acids long. The germline V gene has CDR1 MNHEY and CDR2 SMNVEV (reference sequence). CDR3 in amino acids: CASSPAGHRSTNEKLFF. The CDR3, as DNA: TGTGCCAGCAGTCCCGCGGGACACCGCTCAACTAATGAAAAACTGTTTTTT. Full variable domain (rest looked up from reference TRBV27 and TRBJ1-4): EAQVTQNPRYLITVTGKKLTVTCSQNMNHEYMSWYRQDPGLGLRQIYYSMNVEVTDKGDVPEGYKVSRKEKRNFPLILESPSPNQTSLYFCASSPAGHRSTNEKLFFGSGTQLSVL.

This sequence joins TRBV6-5 and TRBJ2-2, with TRBD1 identical over 9 bases. V lost 2 bases, J lost 4 bases, and 5 bases stayed unmatched. CDR1 and CDR2 from the germline V gene are MNHEY and SVGAGI. The CDR3 loop spans 16 amino acids. The CDR3, as DNA: TGTGCCAGCAGTTACGGGGGACAGGGAGGCACCGGGGAGCTGTTTTTT. This translates into CASSYGGQGGTGELFF.

The V gene is TRBV14, the J gene TRBJ1-1; D gene unclear. In germline, CDR1 is SGHDN, CDR2 FVKESK. The CDR3 consists of 14 residues. V lost 2 bases and J 5 bases, leaving 12 bases between the germline ends. CDR3 residues: CASSQNRWVTEAFF. For the CDR3, the DNA is TGTGCCAGCAGCCAAAACCGGTGGGTAACTGAAGCTTTCTTT. Full variable domain (outside the CDR3, taken from reference TRBV14 and TRBJ1-1): EAGVTQFPSHSVIEKGQTVTLRCDPISGHDNLYWYRRVMGKEIKFLLHFVKESKQDESGMPNNRFLAERTGGTYSTLKVQPAELEDSGVYFCASSQNRWVTEAFFGQGTRLTVV.

This clone appeared once. The chain recombines TRBV6-4 with TRBJ1-2; tentatively, D is TRBD1 (5 bases). V was trimmed by 4 bases and J by 4 bases, leaving 10 bases between them. CDR3 length: 13 amino acids. Germline CDR1 MRHNA, CDR2 SNTAGT. CDR3 amino acids: CASSAGGAYGYTF. For the CDR3, the DNA is TGTGCCAGCAGTGCCGGGGGAGCCTATGGCTACACCTTC.

The chain carries TRBV7-9 and TRBJ2-3; 7 positions agree with TRBD1. CDR3 length: 14 residues. Germline V gives CDR1 SEHNR, CDR2 FQNEAQ (reference sequence). The V gene end was trimmed by 5 bases and the J gene end by 9 bases; junction bases not matched to a gene: 11. CDR3 protein: CASSASTGVGTQYF. For the CDR3, the DNA is TGTGCCAGCAGCGCCAGCACAGGGGTAGGGACGCAGTATTTT.

The chain recombines TRBV7-2 with TRBJ1-4; 9 nucleotides match TRBD1. CDR1 is SGHTA, CDR2 FQGNSA, per germline. With V trimmed by 7 bases and J by 7 bases, 7 bases remained unmatched. The CDR3 loop spans 14 amino acids. The CDR3 loop is CASKTDRGVEKLFF. DNA of the CDR3: TGTGCCAGCAAGACGGACAGGGGTGTTGAAAAACTGTTTTTT.

This chain joins TRBV18 and TRBJ2-3; TRBD1 or TRBD2 may be the D gene (6 bases each). Trimming pared 6 bases from V and 4 bases from J, leaving 17 bases between. This CDR3 comprises 15 residues. Looked up from germline, CDR1 is KGHSH and CDR2 is LQKENI. The CDR3 nucleotides are TGTGCCAGCTCGCGTACAGGGAGGTCCGCAGATACGCAGTATTTT. Its translation: CASSRTGRSADTQYF.

The chain has TRBV5-1 and TRBJ2-1, with TRBD1 matching over 7 bases. Germline-derived CDR1 and CDR2 are SGHRS and YFSETQ. The junction had 21 bases not matched to a gene; V was cut back by 4 bases and J by 8 bases. The CDR3 runs to 18 residues. CDR3 in amino acids: CASSPSPRFIRGKDEQFF. In nucleotides, the CDR3 is TGCGCCAGCAGCCCTTCCCCCAGGTTTATCAGGGGGAAAGATGAGCAGTTCTTC.

This clone was found once. The chain uses TRBV29-1 and TRBJ2-3; no reliable D call. Trimming removed 0 bases at V and 3 bases at J, with 4 bases between. This CDR3 contains 12 residues. Germline lookup yields CDR1 SQVTM and CDR2 ANQGSEA. The CDR3 DNA sequence: TGCAGCGTTGAAGATCTTACAGATACGCAGTATTTT. It encodes CSVEDLTDTQYF.

V usage is TRBV27 and J usage is TRBJ1-6; D is ambiguous. Trimming left V 7 bases short and J 6 bases short, with 13 bases between. CDR1 is MNHEY, CDR2 SMNVEV, per germline (reference sequence). The CDR3 sequence is 14 residues long. CDR3 sequence reads: CASKGWQINSPLHF. CDR3 in DNA: TGTGCCAGCAAAGGTTGGCAGATTAATTCACCCCTCCACTTT.

The chain has TRBV18 and TRBJ2-1; D unclear. Trimming took 6 bases from V and 6 from J, leaving 6 bases between them. The CDR3 runs to 11 residues. In germline, CDR1 is KGHSH, CDR2 LQKENI. This chain's CDR3 is CASSYSNEQFF. CDR3 coding DNA: TGTGCCAGCTCCTACAGCAATGAGCAGTTCTTC. Looking up the rest from reference TRBV18 and TRBJ2-1 gives the full variable domain: NAGVMQNPRHLVRRRGQEARLRCSPMKGHSHVYWYRQLPEEGLKFMVYLQKENIIDESGMPKERFSAEFPKEGPSILRIQQVVRGDSAAYFCASSYSNEQFFGPGTRLTVL.

Only a few counts were recorded for this clone. V usage is TRBV6-6 and J usage is TRBJ1-1, with 8 bases that match TRBD1. The CDR3 is made up of 11 amino acids. Looked up from germline, CDR1 is MNHNY and CDR2 is SVGAGI (reference sequence). V was pared by 7 bases and J by 8 bases, with 3 bases of the junction left unmatched. The DNA for the CDR3 is TGTGCCAGCACCAGACAGGGGGAAGCTTTCTTT. Translation: CASTRQGEAFF.